This entry lists 25 T cell receptor beta chains sequenced from one sample in a study of beta chain features in type 1 diabetes (dated by TCRdb to 2016 to 2019). The receptor library was made with the immunoSEQ multiplex PCR assay. The entire amount of isolated RNA was reverse transcribed using the High Capacity cDNA Reverse Transcription Kit, so the sequenced TCRB transcripts were expressed ones. Here the immuneACCESS table is served through TCRdb, limited to in-frame sequences with V and J called. Missing clones are a known gap in these copies; in checked studies unresolved V genes cover under half, and the rest lacks a known reason. The sample data list 150,000 to 190,000 clones, and around 10% of these were observed just once. In total, the top ten clones hold roughly 2% of the sample. The sample consisted of central memory CD4+ T cells from blood. The receptors derive from a young man in good health.

V gene TRBV10-3 combines with J gene TRBJ2-2; no clear D. This CDR3 contains 12 residues. Germline V gene lookup returns CDR1 ENHRY and CDR2 SYGVKD. The ends were cut back, 0 bases at V and 7 bases at J, with 3 bases in the middle. CDR3 in amino acids: CAISESVGELFF. CDR3 nucleotide sequence: TGTGCCATCAGTGAGTCGGTCGGGGAGCTGTTTTTT.

V and J are TRBV14 and TRBJ2-2; D unclear. Germline CDR1 and CDR2: SGHDN and FVKESK. This CDR3 comprises 14 residues. V lost 4 bases to trimming and J lost 6 bases, with 12 bases between them. The CDR3 nucleotides are TGTGCCAGCAGCCCCTCCGCGGTGTCCGGGGAGCTGTTTTTT. Its translation is CASSPSAVSGELFF.

This clone was detected ten times or more. J is TRBJ2-7 and V is TRBV7-9; either TRBD1 or TRBD2 may fit D (5 bases each). V lost 5 bases, J lost 4 bases, and 27 bases lay in between. The CDR3 totals 18 residues. Germline CDR1 reads SEHNR; CDR2 reads FQNEAQ (reference sequence). CDR3 coding DNA: TGTGCCAGCAGCGACTGGGGGAGCGGTGTTGGGGTGTCTTACGAGCAGTACTTC. It translates to CASSDWGSGVGVSYEQYF.

The J gene is TRBJ2-4, the V gene TRBV7-2; 8 nucleotides align to TRBD1. The CDR3 extends over 15 amino acids. Germline trimming cut 5 bases from V and 5 bases from J; bases unmatched to any gene: 8. Germline V CDR1 and CDR2: SGHTA, FQGNSA. The CDR3 region has the DNA TGTGCCAGCAGCACCCGGACAGGGTTTCAAAACATTCAGTACTTC. Encoded protein: CASSTRTGFQNIQYF.

This chain links TRBV7-9 with TRBJ2-7; TRBD2 is a possible D gene (5 bases). Germline V CDR1 and CDR2: SEHNR, FQNEAQ (reference sequence). The CDR3 is made up of 15 amino acids. Trimming shortened V by 1 base and J by 0 bases, and 10 bases separated the two germline ends. The CDR3 sequence is CASSLGAVSSYEQYF. The CDR3 DNA follows: TGTGCCAGCAGCTTAGGAGCGGTAAGCTCCTACGAGCAGTACTTC.

The chain employs TRBV7-9 and TRBJ2-5; the D gene is possibly TRBD2 (5 bases). V was clipped by 5 bases and J by 5 bases, with 21 bases between them. The CDR3 sequence is 16 residues long. Germline V gene data show CDR1 as SEHNR and CDR2 as FQNEAQ (reference sequence). CDR3 amino acids: CASSRLLDGKRETQYF. The CDR3 region has the DNA TGTGCCAGCAGCCGATTGCTGGACGGGAAGCGGGAGACCCAGTACTTC. The whole variable domain, filled in from reference TRBV7-9 and TRBJ2-5, reads DTGVSQNPRHKITKRGQNVTFRCDPISEHNRLYWYRQTLGQGPEFLTYFQNEAQLEKSRLLSDRFSAERPKGSFSTLEIQRTEQGDSAMYLCASSRLLDGKRETQYFGPGTRLLVL.

The CDR3 DNA reads as TGTGCCAGCAGTGTCGGACAGGGCAGACAGCCCCAGCATTTT. Its protein product is CASSVGQGRQPQHF. The genes are TRBV28 and TRBJ1-5; 8 nucleotides align to TRBD1. The trim removed 5 bases at V and 7 bases at J, leaving 7 bases unmatched. Germline V CDR1 and CDR2: MDHEN, SYDVKM. The CDR3 runs to 14 residues. The whole variable domain, filled in from reference TRBV28 and TRBJ1-5, reads DVKVTQSSRYLVKRTGEKVFLECVQDMDHENMFWYRQDPGLGLRLIYFSYDVKMKEKGDIPEGYSVSREKKERFSLILESASTNQTSMYLCASSVGQGRQPQHFGDGTRLSIL.

For this clone: One end of the junction fails to match germline, which may point to a read error. The chain is built from TRBV15 and TRBJ2-2, with D possibly TRBD1 on 6 matching bases. The CDR3 totals 16 residues. Germline CDR1 reads LNHNV; CDR2 reads YYDKDF (reference sequence). The CDR3 sequence is CATSRDKGVNTGELFF. The CDR3 region has the DNA TGTGCCACCAGCCGAGACAAGGGGGTAAACACCGGGGAGCTGTTTTTT.

This chain's CDR3 is CASRRQGEKNSPLHF. The CDR3 region has the DNA TGTGCCAGCAGACGACAGGGGGAAAAGAATTCACCCCTCCACTTT. This sequence joins TRBV6-6 and TRBJ1-6; 9 bases line up with TRBD1. The CDR3 contains 15 residues. V lost 6 bases and J lost 7; bases outside the gene matches: 7. The germline gives CDR1 MNHNY, CDR2 SVGAGI (reference sequence).

This clone showed up just a few times. This chain uses TRBV30 with TRBJ2-7; 9 positions agree with TRBD1. V gave up 3 bases and J gave up 0 bases; unmatched junction bases: 6. The CDR3 length is 15 residues. The V gene's germline CDR1 is GTSNPN and CDR2 SVGIG (reference sequence). CDR3 region: CAWSSGTGRSYEQYF. The DNA for the CDR3 is TGTGCCTGGAGCTCCGGGACAGGGCGCTCCTACGAGCAGTACTTC. Looking up the rest from reference TRBV30 and TRBJ2-7 gives the full variable domain: SQTIHQWPATLVQPVGSPLSLECTVEGTSNPNLYWYRQAAGRGLQLLFYSVGIGQISSEVPQNLSASRPQDRQFILSSKKLLLSDSGFYLCAWSSGTGRSYEQYFGPGTRLTVT.

This clone has only a few counts. This chain uses TRBV29-1 with TRBJ1-2; D possibly corresponds to TRBD1 (6 bases). The CDR3 runs 12 residues. Germline assignment: CDR1 SQVTM and CDR2 ANQGSEA. V lost 7 bases to trimming and J lost 8 bases, with 17 bases between them. This chain's CDR3 is CSGLDPGAGYTF. CDR3 nucleotide sequence: TGCAGCGGCCTTGACCCGGGGGCGGGCTACACCTTC.

This clone was counted a few times. The V gene is TRBV11-1, the J gene TRBJ1-2; 9 nucleotides agree with TRBD1. Germline V gene sequence: CDR1 SGHAT, CDR2 FQDESV (reference sequence). J lost 6 bases, V lost 6 bases, and 5 bases had no gene match. The CDR3 has 13 amino acids. CDR3 sequence: CASSWDRDHGYTF. The CDR3 DNA follows: TGTGCCAGCAGTTGGGACAGGGATCATGGCTACACCTTC.

The V call is TRBV7-2, the J call TRBJ2-1; D perhaps matches TRBD2 (6 bases). V gave up 4 bases and J gave up 1 base, with 14 bases separating them. The germline V gene has CDR1 SGHTA and CDR2 FQGNSA. The CDR3 loop spans 16 amino acids. The CDR3 is CASSSSLGTSYNEQFF. The CDR3, as DNA: TGTGCCAGCAGCTCATCACTAGGGACTTCCTACAATGAGCAGTTCTTC.

This clone was seen more than once but under ten times. The rearrangement uses TRBV29-1 and TRBJ1-2; 7 nucleotides agree with TRBD1. Unmatched junction bases numbered 9, after V lost 3 bases and J lost 5 bases. The CDR3 extends over 14 amino acids. Germline CDR1 reads SQVTM; CDR2 reads ANQGSEA. CDR3 amino acids: CSVEMARGSYGYTF. The CDR3 DNA sequence: TGCAGCGTTGAGATGGCCAGGGGGTCTTATGGCTACACCTTC. Based on the CDR3 plus reference TRBV29-1 and TRBJ1-2, the full variable domain is SAVISQKPSRDICQRGTSLTIQCQVDSQVTMMFWYRQQPGQSLTLIATANQGSEATYESGFVIDKFPISRPNLTFSTLTVSNMSPEDSSIYLCSVEMARGSYGYTFGSGTRLTVV.

This clone appeared many times. V gene TRBV28 combines with J gene TRBJ2-7, with TRBD2 as a possible D gene (6 bases). The CDR3 has 12 amino acids. Germline V gene sequence: CDR1 MDHEN, CDR2 SYDVKM. Deletions cut 10 bases from V and 0 bases from J, with 10 bases between. CDR3 residues: CATAGSSYEQYF. The CDR3 coding sequence is TGTGCCACAGCGGGTAGCTCCTACGAGCAGTACTTC. Full variable domain (remainder filled in from reference TRBV28 and TRBJ2-7): DVKVTQSSRYLVKRTGEKVFLECVQDMDHENMFWYRQDPGLGLRLIYFSYDVKMKEKGDIPEGYSVSREKKERFSLILESASTNQTSMYLCATAGSSYEQYFGPGTRLTVT.

This clone was picked up a small number of times. The V gene is TRBV7-2, the J gene TRBJ2-1; TRBD2 agrees at 8 bases. This CDR3 contains 15 residues. The ends lost 5 bases at V and 5 bases at J; junction bases unmatched: 8. CDR1 is SGHTA and CDR2 is FQGNSA in the germline V gene. CDR3 in amino acids: CASSRKASGHNEQFF. The CDR3 coding sequence is TGTGCCAGCAGCCGTAAGGCTAGCGGGCACAATGAGCAGTTCTTC.

This clone was detected only a few times. This chain joins TRBV7-3 and TRBJ2-5, with TRBD1 matching over 9 bases. Germline V gives CDR1 SGHTA, CDR2 FQGTGA. The junction had 9 bases not matched to a gene; V was cut back by 4 bases and J by 6 bases. The CDR3 has 15 residues. CDR3 nucleotide sequence: TGTGCCAGCAGCTCGACCACAGGGGGCTCTAAGACCCAGTACTTC. Its translation is CASSSTTGGSKTQYF.

The V and J genes are TRBV28 and TRBJ2-7; D remains ambiguous. The CDR3 is made up of 13 amino acids. Looked up from germline, CDR1 is MDHEN and CDR2 is SYDVKM. Trimming left V 2 bases short and J 1 base short, with 6 bases between. The CDR3 here is CASSLGVSYEQYF. For the CDR3, the DNA is TGTGCCAGCAGTTTAGGGGTTTCCTACGAGCAGTACTTC.

The chain uses TRBV27 and TRBJ2-1; 10 bases map to TRBD1. J lost 9 bases, V lost 6 bases, and 14 bases had no gene match. The CDR3 spans 16 residues. CDR1 and CDR2 from the germline V gene are MNHEY and SMNVEV (reference sequence). CDR3 protein: CASSTRGDRGSGEQFF. CDR3 sequence (DNA): TGTGCCAGCAGCACTAGGGGGGACAGGGGCTCGGGTGAGCAGTTCTTC.

This clone was found a few times. The rearrangement uses TRBV7-2 and TRBJ2-7; 10 bases line up with TRBD1. The V gene's germline CDR1 is SGHTA and CDR2 FQGNSA. V was clipped by 4 bases and J by 4 bases; unmatched bases: 4. The CDR3 has 14 amino acids. The CDR3 is CASSSDRGKYEQYF. The CDR3 bases are TGTGCCAGCAGCTCGGACAGGGGGAAATACGAGCAGTACTTC. Variable domain in full (rest from reference TRBV7-2 and TRBJ2-7): GAGVSQSPSNKVTEKGKDVELRCDPISGHTALYWYRQSLGQGLEFLIYFQGNSAPDKSGLPSDRFSAERTGGSVSTLTIQRTQQEDSAVYLCASSSDRGKYEQYFGPGTRLTVT.

This clone was seen a few times. Other DNA sequences in the sample encode the same CDR3. The chain links TRBV5-4 to TRBJ2-2, with TRBD2 matching 10 bases. CDR3 length: 18 amino acids. Trimming at V came to 4 bases and at J to 6 bases, leaving 15 bases not matched to a gene. Germline V gene sequence: CDR1 SGHNT, CDR2 YYREEE (reference sequence). CDR3 nucleotides: TGTGCCAGCAGCCAGGCGCAGCGGGGGGGGCGAAGGGCCGGGGAGCTGTTTTTT. Its protein is CASSQAQRGGRRAGELFF.

In this sample, this clone turned up a few times. This chain joins TRBV27 and TRBJ2-5, with 12 nucleotides matching TRBD2. The CDR3 sequence is 15 residues long. The V segment lost 5 bases and the J segment 3 bases; nucleotides outside the gene matches: 4. Germline-derived CDR1 and CDR2 are MNHEY and SMNVEV (reference sequence). The chain's CDR3 is CASSPWTSGEETQYF. The CDR3 coding sequence is TGTGCCAGCAGTCCGTGGACTAGCGGGGAAGAGACCCAGTACTTC.

J is TRBJ1-3 and V is TRBV7-3, with 8 positions matching TRBD1. CDR3 length equals 18 residues. V lost 5 bases to trimming and J lost 4 bases; unmatched junction nucleotides: 16. Germline V gene data show CDR1 as SGHTA and CDR2 as FQGTGA. Here the CDR3 reads CASSPRGGQGVSGNTIYF. The CDR3 nucleotides read TGTGCCAGCAGCCCGCGGGGCGGACAGGGAGTTTCGGGAAACACCATATATTTT.

The chain combines TRBV18 with TRBJ1-2; perhaps TRBD1 as D (6 bases). Germline V gene lookup returns CDR1 KGHSH and CDR2 LQKENI. The CDR3 sequence is 15 residues long. The V and J ends lost 2 bases and 4 bases respectively, with 14 bases between them. For the CDR3, the DNA is TGTGCCAGCTCACCAGCAGGGAAACAGGGCTATGGCTACACCTTC. It specifies CASSPAGKQGYGYTF.

The chain is built from TRBV7-9 and TRBJ1-6; 12 bases line up with TRBD1. The CDR3 spans 15 residues. V trimming: 5 bases; J trimming: 10 bases; junction bases outside the gene matches: 6. Germline CDR1 SEHNR, CDR2 FQNEAQ (reference sequence). The CDR3 loop reads CASSKRGQGASPLHF. CDR3 DNA: TGTGCCAGCAGCAAAAGGGGACAGGGGGCCTCACCCCTCCACTTT.